Listed below are T cell receptor beta chains from one sample, sequenced in a study of blood T cell repertoires in COVID-19. Using immunoSEQ multiplex PCR, the repertoire was profiled, and TCRdb retains in-frame clones only, with some absent. The sample consists of some 190,000 clones, over 75% of them appearing once. The sample taken for sequencing was PBMCs or T cells enriched from blood (not recorded which). The receptors were sampled from a young man with acute COVID-19. Both conserved end residues are part of each CDR3. The D gene is left open where the match is weak. Only part of the rows carry a size: once, few, many, or a class if the clone is expanded.

d_call,j_call,clone_size,v_call,cdr3_nt,cdr3_aa
TRBD1,TRBJ1-1,.,TRBV11-2,TGTGCCAGCAGCTTAGCCGGGACAGGGGTTAAAAACACTGAAGCTTTCTTT,CASSLAGTGVKNTEAFF
.,TRBJ1-1,.,TRBV5-1,TGCGCCAGCAGCCCCTACGTGGCGGTAAACACTGAAGCTTTCTTT,CASSPYVAVNTEAFF
.,TRBJ2-3,.,TRBV19,TGTGCCAGTAGTATCTTAACGATGATTCGGCGGACAGATACGCAGTATTTT,CASSILTMIRRTDTQYF
TRBD1,TRBJ1-5,.,TRBV27,TGTGCCAGCCCCCCAGGGGGGAGCAATCAGCCCCAGCATTTT,CASPPGGSNQPQHF
TRBD2,TRBJ2-7,once,TRBV4-1,TGCGCCAGCAGTTACCCGGCGGGGGGAGGGAAGCAGTACTTC,CASSYPAGGGKQYF
.,TRBJ2-3,.,TRBV5-1,TGCGCCAGCAGTCCCGGGACTCTGAGCACAGATACGCAGTATTTT,CASSPGTLSTDTQYF
.,TRBJ1-1,once,TRBV7-6,TGTGCCAGCAGCTTACAGGGGTTCGGCACTGAAGCTTTCTTT,CASSLQGFGTEAFF
.,TRBJ2-5,.,TRBV20-1,TGCAGTGCTAGACAGGGCGAGACCCAGTACTTC,CSARQGETQYF
TRBD2,TRBJ2-5,.,TRBV30,TGTGCCTGGAGTGGACTAGCGGTCACCCAAGAGACCCAGTACTTC,CAWSGLAVTQETQYF
TRBD1,TRBJ1-4,.,TRBV7-9,TGTGCCAGCAGCCCGGGGACAGGGGAAGCTGAAAAACTGTTTTTT,CASSPGTGEAEKLFF
.,TRBJ1-5,.,TRBV5-5,TGTGCCAGCAGCTTGTACCAGGGTAGCAATCAGCCCCAGCATTTT,CASSLYQGSNQPQHF
.,TRBJ1-1,.,TRBV19,TGTGCCAGTAGTTCCAGGGAGGTCACTGAAGCTTTCTTT,CASSSREVTEAFF
.,TRBJ2-3,.,TRBV5-1,TGCGCCAGCAGCTTTGAGGGTTCAGATACGCAGTATTTT,CASSFEGSDTQYF
.,TRBJ2-2,once,TRBV5-5,TGTGCCAGCAGCTCGACTAACACCGGGGAGCTGTTTTTT,CASSSTNTGELFF
.,TRBJ1-5,few,TRBV19,TGTGCCAGTAGTATAGGACAGCATAGCAATCAGCCCCAGCATTTT,CASSIGQHSNQPQHF
TRBD1,TRBJ1-3,.,TRBV24-1,TGTGCCACCAGTGACCTTGTTCCCGGACAGGGAGGATCTGGAAACACCATATATTTT,CATSDLVPGQGGSGNTIYF
.,TRBJ2-5,.,TRBV12-2,TGTGCAAGTCGCTTAAGGGGCAACGCTTGGGAGACCCAGTACTTC,CASRLRGNAWETQYF
TRBD2,TRBJ2-2,.,TRBV4-1,TGCGCCAGCAGCCCTATACCGGGAGGACTATCTAACACCGGGGAGCTGTTTTTT,CASSPIPGGLSNTGELFF
.,TRBJ1-6,many,TRBV6-1,TGTGCCAGCAGTGAGGCTAGGGGTAATTCACCCCTCCACTTT,CASSEARGNSPLHF
.,TRBJ1-3,.,TRBV10-2,TGCGCCAGCAAAGCCCCGGGCTCTGGAAACACCATATATTTT,CASKAPGSGNTIYF
.,TRBJ1-1,few,TRBV29-1,TGCAGCGGAGGCGGGGGGGGCGCGTCTGAAGCTTTCTTT,CSGGGGGASEAFF
TRBD1,TRBJ2-2,.,TRBV25-1,TGTGCCAGCAGCCCGGGCGGAGGACAGGGTTCTGCCGGGGAGCTGTTTTTT,CASSPGGGQGSAGELFF
.,TRBJ1-2,.,TRBV7-9,TGTGCCAGCAGCCCATCGGGGGTCGAGGGGAGGCATGGCTACACCTTC,CASSPSGVEGRHGYTF
.,TRBJ1-1,.,TRBV18,TGTGCCAGCTCACCATACAGGATCACTGAAGCTTTCTTT,CASSPYRITEAFF
.,TRBJ2-5,once,TRBV28,TGTACCAGCAGTAGTCGGCGGGGTGAGAAAGAGACCCAGTACTTC,CTSSSRRGEKETQYF
.,TRBJ2-3,.,TRBV3-1/TRBV3-2,TGTGCCAGCAGCCCGGGTCCGACTAGCACAGATACGCAGTATTTT,CASSPGPTSTDTQYF
TRBD2,TRBJ2-3,.,TRBV14,TGTGCCAGCAGCCAAGAGTGGCGGGGGATTAGCACAGATACGCAGTATTTT,CASSQEWRGISTDTQYF
.,TRBJ2-3,.,TRBV11-2,TGTGCCAGCAGCTTAGTAGGAGGGGCCGGATCTCAGTATTTT,CASSLVGGAGSQYF
.,TRBJ2-3,.,TRBV9,TGTGCCAGCAGCCCGGGGACTTCTAGCACAGATACGCAGTATTTT,CASSPGTSSTDTQYF
TRBD1,TRBJ1-5,.,TRBV28,TGTGCCAGCAGTCTCACCGGGCAGGGGGCACTTCGGCAGCCCCAGCATTTT,CASSLTGQGALRQPQHF
TRBD2,TRBJ2-2,.,TRBV9,TGTGCCAGCAGCGTAGCGGGGGGGCCGGACGGGGAGCTGTTTTTT,CASSVAGGPDGELFF
TRBD1,TRBJ1-2,.,TRBV19,TGTGCCAGTAGTATAGATCTCGCGGGACAGAGCTATGGCTACACCTTC,CASSIDLAGQSYGYTF
TRBD1,TRBJ1-3,.,TRBV3-1/TRBV3-2,TGTGCCAGCAGCCCGGGGGACAGGACCATCGGAAACACCATATATTTT,CASSPGDRTIGNTIYF
.,TRBJ1-2,.,TRBV6-5,TGTGCCAGCAGTACCATGGAGGGCCTTAACTATGGCTACACCTTC,CASSTMEGLNYGYTF
.,TRBJ2-1,few,TRBV12-3/TRBV12-4,TGTGCCGAAGCCCGGGGGACGGGGAGAGAGCAGTTCTTC,CAEARGTGREQFF
.,TRBJ2-2,.,TRBV4-2,TGTGCCAGCAGCCAAGACCCGAGCTCCACCGGGGAGCTGTTTTTT,CASSQDPSSTGELFF
.,TRBJ1-2,once,TRBV28,TGTGCCAGCAGTTCCGGACAGAGCAACTATGGCTACACCTTC,CASSSGQSNYGYTF
TRBD2,TRBJ2-7,few,TRBV19,TGTGCCAGTAGTCCCCTGGCTAGCGGGGGGGCCGCATACGAGCAGTACTTC,CASSPLASGGAAYEQYF
.,TRBJ1-2,.,TRBV12-3/TRBV12-4,TGTGCCAGCAAAGCCGGGAGTAACTATGGCTACACCTTC,CASKAGSNYGYTF
TRBD2,TRBJ2-1,.,TRBV11-3,TGTGCCAGCAGCTTAGGGGCGGCGGGGGGGCCCAATGAGCAGTTCTTC,CASSLGAAGGPNEQFF
.,TRBJ1-2,.,TRBV19,TGTGCCAGTAGTATCCAGGTTGGAAACTATGGCTACACCTTC,CASSIQVGNYGYTF
.,TRBJ1-5,.,TRBV3-1/TRBV3-2,TGTGCCAGCAGCCAAACCCCCACCCCGGGTGCTCAGCCCCAGCATTTT,CASSQTPTPGAQPQHF
TRBD1,TRBJ1-1,many,TRBV7-6,TGTGCCAGCAGCTCCCGGACAGGATCGGCCACTGAAGCTTTCTTT,CASSSRTGSATEAFF
.,TRBJ2-7,.,TRBV18,TGTGCCAGCTCACCGGGGTCGCGTAGCGGCGAGCAGTACTTC,CASSPGSRSGEQYF
TRBD1,TRBJ1-2,.,TRBV6-6,TGTGCCAGCAGACATGAACCGGGACAGGGGGCTGATGGCTACACCTTC,CASRHEPGQGADGYTF
.,TRBJ1-1,.,TRBV5-1,TGCGCCAGCAGCCCGACCGGACTAGAAATGAACACTGAAGCTTTCTTT,CASSPTGLEMNTEAFF
TRBD1,TRBJ1-2,.,TRBV7-9,TGTGCCAGCAGCTTAAGAGGGACAGGGGACCCACCGGAGGGCTACACCTTC,CASSLRGTGDPPEGYTF
.,TRBJ2-1,.,TRBV10-1,TGCGCCAGCAGTGACACTTCCTACAATGAGCAGTTCTTC,CASSDTSYNEQFF
.,TRBJ1-2,.,TRBV24-1,TGTGCCACCAGTCCGGGAGACTATGGCTACACCTTC,CATSPGDYGYTF
.,TRBJ1-4,.,TRBV5-1,TGCGCCAGCAGCTTGGCCGGCGGATCTAATGAAAAACTGTTTTTT,CASSLAGGSNEKLFF